Presented here are 28 T cell receptor beta chains from one specimen sequenced in a study of T cell clonality in common variable immunodeficiency. No antigen has been identified for these receptors. Repertoires were generated with immunoSEQ multiplex PCR, while TCRdb's copy carries only in-frame clones and drops some. The data show tens of thousands of clones, none appearing only once, with 2% to 2.5% held by the ten largest. Whole-study findings and limits: Common variable immunodeficiency TCR beta sequences reportedly had fewer deletions and N-nucleotide insertions.

The sample was peripheral blood mononuclear cells. The receptor set was obtained from a human donor with common variable immunodeficiency.

This clone was picked up many times. The DNA ends 3 residues before the CDR3 does, and the rest of the CDR3 is filled in from the germline J gene. The chain links TRBV6-2 or TRBV6-3 to TRBJ2-5, with no clear D. V dropped 2 bases and J dropped 6 bases, with 10 bases sitting between them. The CDR3 contains 13 residues. Germline V gives CDR1 MNHEY, CDR2 SVGEGT. The CDR3 protein is CASSYVTAQTQYF. CDR3 DNA, as far as it was read: TGTGCCAGCAGTTACGTTACAGCCCAGACC.

This clone appeared many times. The read ends 3 residues before the CDR3 terminus; that terminus is restored from the germline J gene. This chain joins TRBV2 and TRBJ1-3; D gene uncertain. Germline V CDR1 and CDR2: SNHLY, FYNNEI. V lost 5 bases to trimming and J lost 0 bases, with 5 bases between them. The CDR3 totals 13 residues. Partial CDR3 DNA: TGTGCCAGCAGTATAAACTCTGGAAACACC. It yields the protein CASSINSGNT. The full CDR3 sequence reads CASSINSGNTIYF.

This clone was detected many times. The CDR3 end is not reached by the read, which stops 3 residues before it; the germline J gene fills it in. The chain links TRBV20-1 to TRBJ2-3, with D unresolved. CDR1 and CDR2 from the germline V gene are DFQATT and SNEGSKA (reference sequence). V lost 6 bases and J 0 bases, leaving 13 bases between the germline ends. The CDR3 is 14 amino acids. This chain's CDR3 is CSATRSLSTDTQYF. CDR3 bases read: TGCAGTGCGACTCGAAGTTTGAGCACAGATACG.

This clone occurred many times. The sequence runs out 3 residues before the end of the CDR3; the remainder is reconstructed from the germline J gene. This rearrangement joins TRBV29-1 to TRBJ1-1; D unresolved. Germline CDR1 SQVTM, CDR2 ANQGSEA. The CDR3 is 13 amino acids. The V and J ends lost 0 bases and 0 bases respectively, with 5 bases between them. The sequenced part of the CDR3 DNA is TGCAGCGTTGAAGAGAACATGAACACTGAA. Its protein product is CSVEENMNTE. The complete CDR3 protein is CSVEENMNTEAFF.

This clone was seen many times. With the read ending 3 residues before the CDR3 end, the germline J gene is used to fill in that end. This chain connects TRBV10-3 to TRBJ2-7; 9 bases align to TRBD1. Germline CDR1 and CDR2: ENHRY and SYGVKD. CDR3 length: 14 amino acids. The V segment lost 5 bases and the J segment 6 bases; nucleotides outside the gene matches: 8. This CDR3 reads CAISQTGGRSEQYF. CDR3 DNA (partial): TGTGCCATCAGTCAAACAGGGGGCAGGAGCGAG.

The table lists this clone with many counts. Coverage ceases 3 residues before the CDR3 finishes, and the germline J gene fills in the end. The chain employs TRBV18 and TRBJ2-3; D not certain. The CDR3 spans 13 residues. Trimming pared 5 bases from V and 4 bases from J, leaving 10 bases between. CDR1 and CDR2 (germline): KGHSH, LQKENI. The sequenced CDR3 bases are TGTGCCAGCTCAGTTCAGAGTGCAGATACG. Translation gives CASSVQSADT. The CDR3 in full is CASSVQSADTQYF.

This clone was recorded many times. From the germline J gene comes the end of the CDR3, since the read stops 3 residues before it. The chain recombines TRBV20-1 with TRBJ1-2; 10 bases align to TRBD1. Trimming took 0 bases from V and 3 from J; bases not matched to a gene: 10. From germline, CDR1 is DFQATT and CDR2 SNEGSKA (reference sequence). The CDR3 loop spans 17 amino acids. CDR3 residues: CSARDRRTGGWDYGYTF. The DNA read from the CDR3 is TGCAGTGCTAGAGATCGGAGGACAGGGGGATGGGACTATGGC.

This clone was detected ten times or more. The read ends 3 residues before the CDR3 terminus; that terminus is restored from the germline J gene. This chain connects TRBV6-2 or TRBV6-3 to TRBJ1-5; D might be TRBD1 (6 bases). CDR3 length equals 16 residues. Trimming left V 3 bases short and J 5 bases short, with 17 bases between. The germline gives CDR1 MNHEY, CDR2 SVGEGT. Incomplete CDR3 DNA: TGTGCCAGCAGTTATTTTCCCGACAGGTGGGATCAGCCC. It specifies CASSYFPDRWDQP. The entire CDR3 protein reads CASSYFPDRWDQPQHF.

This clone was observed at least ten times. The read gets to within 3 residues of the CDR3 end, and the germline J gene fills in the rest. The V and J genes are TRBV6-2 or TRBV6-3 and TRBJ2-1; TRBD2 agrees at 8 bases. The CDR3 contains 14 residues. J gave up 6 bases and V 5 bases, and 6 bases lay outside the gene matches. Germline V CDR1 and CDR2: MNHEY, SVGEGT. The CDR3 is CASSISGGPNEQFF. The CDR3 DNA, read in part, is TGTGCCAGCAGTATATCGGGGGGGCCCAATGAG.

This clone was recorded at least ten times. The missing CDR3 end, 3 residues past where the read stops, is filled in from the germline J gene. The chain uses TRBV2 and TRBJ2-1; TRBD2 matches 14 bases. CDR3 length equals 15 residues. Germline V gene sequence: CDR1 SNHLY, CDR2 FYNNEI. After removal of 6 bases from V and 9 bases from J, the junction contained 7 bases not matched to a gene. The covered CDR3 bases are TGTGCCAGCAGCCAGACTAGCGGGGGGGGGAGTGAG. Protein sequence: CASSQTSGGGSE. The whole CDR3 protein reads CASSQTSGGGSEQFF.

This clone occurred many times. One end of the junction does not line up with germline, which may come from a read error. The CDR3 end falls 3 residues outside the read, so it is completed with the germline J gene. The V and J genes are TRBV4-2 and TRBJ2-7; 9 nucleotides align to TRBD2. In germline, CDR1 is LGHNA, CDR2 YNFKEQ. The CDR3 totals 14 residues. The CDR3 sequence is CASSQGLAGDEQYF. CDR3 DNA, as far as it was read: TGCGCCAGCAGCCAAGGTTTAGCGGGGGACGAG.

This clone was recorded many times. Read sequence stops 3 residues before the CDR3 end, and the germline J gene provides the missing end. This rearrangement joins TRBV20-1 to TRBJ2-3; 9 bases fit TRBD2. Per germline, CDR1 DFQATT and CDR2 SNEGSKA (reference sequence). The CDR3 has 17 residues. Trimming took 0 bases from V and 1 from J; bases not matched to a gene: 8. The CDR3 sequence is CSAREWAGGPRTDTQYF. The covered CDR3 bases are TGCAGTGCTAGAGAGTGGGCGGGGGGGCCCCGCACAGATACG.

This clone was observed many times. The CDR3 end is not reached by the read, which stops 3 residues before it; the germline J gene fills it in. The V gene is TRBV20-1, the J gene TRBJ2-1; 12 bases are a match to TRBD1. CDR3 length: 14 amino acids. The germline CDR1 and CDR2 sequences are DFQATT and SNEGSKA (reference sequence). Trimming cost V 3 bases and J 7 bases; bases outside gene matches: 4. CDR3 sequence: CSASGTGGGNEQFF. The CDR3 DNA, read in part, is TGCAGTGCTAGTGGGACAGGGGGCGGAAATGAG.

This clone was counted many times. The sequenced fragment ends 3 residues before the CDR3 boundary, so the rest is inferred from the germline J gene. The chain joins TRBV20-1 to TRBJ1-2; a possible D gene is TRBD1 (5 bases). V was clipped by 6 bases and J by 1 base, with 12 bases between them. The CDR3 contains 13 residues. Germline-derived CDR1 and CDR2 are DFQATT and SNEGSKA (reference sequence). The CDR3: CSAPREINYGYTF. CDR3 bases read: TGCAGTGCCCCCAGGGAGATTAACTATGGC.

This clone has ten or more counts. Read sequence stops 3 residues before the CDR3 end, and the germline J gene provides the missing end. The chain is built from TRBV30 and TRBJ2-7, with D tentatively TRBD2 (7 bases). Trimming shortened V by 2 bases and J by 4 bases, and 9 bases separated the two germline ends. CDR1 and CDR2 (germline): GTSNPN, SVGIG (reference sequence). The CDR3 runs to 12 residues. The part of the CDR3 DNA that was read is TGTGCCTGGAGTCGGGGGGCATACGAG. Protein sequence: CAWSRGAYE. The full CDR3 reads CAWSRGAYEQYF.

This clone was counted at least ten times. The missing CDR3 end, 3 residues past where the read stops, is filled in from the germline J gene. The chain has TRBV13 and TRBJ2-7; D is possibly TRBD1 (5 bases). V lost 3 bases and J lost 6, with 12 bases in between. The V gene's germline CDR1 is PRHDT and CDR2 FYEKMQ (reference sequence). The CDR3 is 13 amino acids. The CDR3 loop reads CASSFKGEGEQYF. Partial CDR3 DNA: TGTGCCAGCAGCTTCAAAGGGGAAGGCGAG.

At least ten counts were recorded for this clone. The CDR3 extends 3 residues past the end of the read, so its final part is completed from the germline J gene. The J gene is TRBJ2-5, the V gene TRBV10-3, with TRBD1 identical over 8 bases. V shed 6 bases and J 3 bases; nucleotides not matched to a gene: 6. In germline, CDR1 is ENHRY, CDR2 SYGVKD. The CDR3 runs 14 residues. The CDR3 bases that were read are TGTGCCATCAGAGATGACAGGGGCGAAGAGACC. Residues: CAIRDDRGEET. The CDR3 reads in full as CAIRDDRGEETQYF.

This clone was observed many times. The read terminates 3 residues before the CDR3 end, so the remaining end is supplied by the germline J gene. The V gene is TRBV29-1, the J gene TRBJ2-7; D uncertain. Germline lookup yields CDR1 SQVTM and CDR2 ANQGSEA. V was cut by 8 bases and J by 3 bases, with 17 bases left in between. CDR3 length equals 13 residues. This chain's CDR3 is CSFSLKGGYEQYF. The CDR3 DNA, read in part, is TGCAGCTTCTCGTTAAAGGGTGGCTACGAG.

This clone was detected many times. The CDR3 DNA, read in part, is TGCGCCAGCAGCTTCCAGACAGGGATCTATGGC. Amino acids: CASSFQTGIYG. The whole CDR3 protein reads CASSFQTGIYGYTF. The chain couples TRBV5-1 to TRBJ1-2; TRBD1 agrees at 7 bases. Read coverage stops 3 residues before the CDR3 terminus; the germline J gene supplies the remainder. Germline CDR1 reads SGHRS; CDR2 reads YFSETQ. This CDR3 contains 14 residues. J gave up 4 bases and V 2 bases, and 5 bases lay outside the gene matches.

The table lists this clone with many counts. The DNA ends 3 residues before the CDR3 does, and the rest of the CDR3 is filled in from the germline J gene. The chain couples TRBV29-1 to TRBJ1-1, with 10 nucleotides matching TRBD1. The CDR3 totals 13 residues. The trim removed 4 bases at V and 7 bases at J, leaving 6 bases unmatched. Germline V CDR1 and CDR2: SQVTM, ANQGSEA. The CDR3 sequence is CSVASGTGVEAFF. CDR3 bases read: TGCAGCGTTGCTTCGGGGACAGGGGTTGAA.

This clone was recorded at least ten times. The read gets to within 3 residues of the CDR3 end, and the germline J gene fills in the rest. This rearrangement joins TRBV4-1 to TRBJ2-1; 10 bases map to TRBD1. This CDR3 has 17 residues. Per germline, CDR1 MGHRA and CDR2 YSYEKL. Trimming took 4 bases from V and 4 from J; bases not matched to a gene: 10. The chain's CDR3 is CASSRQEGQGPYNEQFF. The covered CDR3 bases are TGCGCCAGCAGCCGACAAGAGGGACAGGGGCCATACAATGAG.

At least ten counts were recorded for this clone. The CDR3 is cut off 3 residues early in the read; its end comes from the germline J gene. The chain links TRBV2 to TRBJ1-2; the match to TRBD1 covers 10 bases. V shed 3 bases, J shed 2 bases, and the junction held 6 bases outside the gene matches. This CDR3 has 16 amino acids. Germline-derived CDR1 and CDR2 are SNHLY and FYNNEI. Here the CDR3 reads CASSDSTGGVNYGYTF. The sequenced part of the CDR3 DNA is TGTGCCAGCAGTGATTCGACAGGGGGCGTGAACTATGGC.

This clone was seen many times. The CDR3 end lies 3 residues beyond the end of the read and is filled in from the germline J gene. The chain recombines TRBV19 with TRBJ1-2; TRBD1 might be the D (6 bases). CDR1 and CDR2 (germline): LNHDA, SQIVND (reference sequence). The CDR3 loop spans 13 amino acids. CDR3 region: CASSPGTWGGYTF. The DNA read from the CDR3 is TGTGCCAGTAGTCCGGGGACATGGGGCGGC.

This clone appeared many times. The read falls 3 residues short of the CDR3 end, and the missing part is taken from the germline J gene. The chain couples TRBV7-8 to TRBJ1-6; the match to TRBD1 covers 7 bases. The CDR3 totals 17 residues. The germline V gene has CDR1 SGHVS and CDR2 FQNEAQ. The V gene end was trimmed by 0 bases and the J gene end by 9 bases; junction bases not matched to a gene: 11. CDR3 region: CASSLARGGDMGSPLHF. The DNA read from the CDR3 is TGTGCCAGCAGCTTAGCTCGAGGGGGCGATATGGGTTCACCC.

Ten or more counts support this clone. The read stops 3 residues short of the end of the CDR3; the missing end is completed from the germline J gene. The chain uses TRBV5-1 and TRBJ2-3, with TRBD2 identical over 7 bases. Germline lookup yields CDR1 SGHRS and CDR2 YFSETQ. After removal of 1 base from V and 3 bases from J, the junction contained 11 bases not matched to a gene. The length of the CDR3 is 17 residues. CDR3 region: CASSLILTGTITDTQYF. The covered CDR3 bases are TGCGCCAGCAGCTTGATACTTACCGGGACTATAACAGATACG. Supplemented by reference TRBV5-1 and TRBJ2-3, the full variable domain reads KAGVTQTPRYLIKTRGQQVTLSCSPISGHRSVSWYQQTPGQGLQFLFEYFSETQRNKGNFPGRFSGRQFSNSRSEMNVSTLELGDSALYLCASSLILTGTITDTQYFGPGTRLTVL.

This clone showed up many times. The CDR3 end falls 3 residues outside the read, so it is completed with the germline J gene. The gene calls are TRBV18 and TRBJ2-5; 8 bases fit TRBD2. This CDR3 region has 16 residues. The germline V gene has CDR1 KGHSH and CDR2 LQKENI. With V trimmed by 2 bases and J by 5 bases, 10 bases remained unmatched. The CDR3: CASSPGPAGVRETQYF. The sequenced CDR3 bases are TGTGCCAGCTCACCAGGGCCAGCGGGGGTTCGCGAGACC.

This clone was seen at least ten times. The sequence runs out 3 residues before the end of the CDR3; the remainder is reconstructed from the germline J gene. The V call is TRBV10-3, the J call TRBJ2-1, with D perhaps matching TRBD2 (6 bases). There are 15 residues in the CDR3. V shed 6 bases and J shed 0 bases, with 12 bases lying between them. CDR1 and CDR2 (germline): ENHRY, SYGVKD. The CDR3 sequence: CAIRGGERSYNEQFF. The DNA read from the CDR3 is TGTGCCATCAGAGGCGGGGAACGCTCCTACAATGAG.

The table lists this clone with many counts. Read sequence stops 3 residues before the CDR3 end, and the germline J gene provides the missing end. The rearrangement joins TRBV20-1 to TRBJ2-2; weak D call: TRBD2 (6 bases). Germline V gene data show CDR1 as DFQATT and CDR2 as SNEGSKA (reference sequence). Trimming shortened V by 4 bases and J by 6 bases, and 15 bases separated the two germline ends. This CDR3 spans 14 amino acids. CDR3 loop: CSAKEAAGPGELFF. The CDR3 DNA, read in part, is TGCAGTGCTAAGGAGGCCGCGGGGCCCGGGGAG.